What follows are 27 T cell receptor beta chains derived from one specimen sequenced in a study of breast tumors, draining lymph nodes, adjacent tissues. TCRdb re-called the multiplex PCR reads through MiXCR, storing one row per CDR3 protein. The data contain over 150,000 distinct CDR3 sequences, roughly 30% of them singletons. Axillary draining lymph nodes of breast cancer patients supplied the node samples. The material sequenced was axillary lymph node tissue. These receptors were taken from a female donor with breast cancer. Some clones in this sample may be carry-over from other donors' samples.

V usage is TRBV28 and J usage is TRBJ2-7; D uncertain. The CDR3 covers 16 residues. CDR1 is MDHEN and CDR2 is SYDVKM in the germline V gene. The V end lost 6 bases, the J end lost 4 bases, and 22 bases lay between the germline ends. DNA for the CDR3: TGTGCCAGCAGCACTCTCACCTATACCAACCTATACGAGCAGTACTTC. Translation gives CASSTLTYTNLYEQYF.

CDR3 DNA sequence: TGCGCCAGCAGCTTGAATCAGGGCCCCGGCGGCAATGAGCAGTTCTTC. It encodes CASSLNQGPGGNEQFF. The chain has TRBV5-1 and TRBJ2-1, with a tentative D call TRBD1 (5 bases). Between the trimmed V and J ends, which lost 1 base and 6 bases, there was a span of 17 bases. The CDR3 length is 16 residues. Per the germline V gene, CDR1 is SGHRS and CDR2 is YFSETQ.

The genes are TRBV20-1 and TRBJ1-6; D gene uncertain. Looked up from germline, CDR1 is DFQATT and CDR2 is SNEGSKA (reference sequence). V dropped 6 bases and J dropped 13 bases, with 13 bases sitting between them. This CDR3 contains 11 residues. CDR3 nucleotides: TGCAGTGCCACCCAGGCCCTCCCCCTCCACTTT. Protein sequence: CSATQALPLHF.

This clonotype came up many times. CDR3 sequence: CAWSVQQGRVYGYTF. The CDR3 DNA reads TGTGCCTGGAGTGTACAGCAGGGGAGGGTGTATGGCTACACCTTC. The gene calls are TRBV30 and TRBJ1-2; D may be TRBD1 (6 bases). V lost 0 bases and J 5 bases, leaving 16 bases between the germline ends. There are 15 residues in the CDR3. CDR1 and CDR2 (germline): GTSNPN, SVGIG (reference sequence).

This clonotype came up many times. The genes are TRBV6-1 and TRBJ2-7, with 7 positions matching TRBD2. After removal of 0 bases from V and 4 bases from J, the junction contained 9 bases not matched to a gene. This CDR3 has 16 amino acids. Germline CDR1 reads MNHNS; CDR2 reads SASEGT. This CDR3 reads CASSEAWGGSGYEQYF. DNA of the CDR3: TGTGCCAGCAGTGAAGCCTGGGGAGGGAGTGGTTACGAGCAGTACTTC.

This clonotype was seen many times. This rearrangement joins TRBV20-1 to TRBJ1-2, with unresolved D. There are 15 residues in the CDR3. Germline assignment: CDR1 DFQATT and CDR2 SNEGSKA (reference sequence). Trimming removed 1 base from V and 5 bases from J, with 17 bases in between. CDR3 in DNA: TGCAGTGCTAGAGTGACTACCCCCAACTATTATGGCTACACCTTC. It yields the protein CSARVTTPNYYGYTF.

This clonotype came up many times. This CDR3 reads CASSQDEEGYTF. In DNA form, the CDR3 reads TGCGCCAGCAGCCAAGATGAGGAGGGCTACACCTTC. J is TRBJ1-2 and V is TRBV4-1; the D is unclear. Germline CDR1 is MGHRA and CDR2 is YSYEKL. The CDR3 contains 12 residues. V was pared by 0 bases and J by 8 bases, with 7 bases between.

This clonotype has a count of ten or more. The V call is TRBV19, the J call TRBJ2-7; the D is unclear. CDR1 and CDR2 from the germline V gene are LNHDA and SQIVND (reference sequence). Trimming stripped 2 bases from V and 1 base from J, with 9 bases between. This CDR3 region has 14 residues. CDR3 DNA sequence: TGTGCCAGTAGTATATCAGCGCGATCCTACGAGCAGTACTTC. Protein product: CASSISARSYEQYF.

J is TRBJ2-5 and V is TRBV7-9, with D tentatively TRBD1 or TRBD2 (7 bases each). Germline CDR1 SEHNR, CDR2 FQNEAQ (reference sequence). V was shortened by 5 bases and J by 5 bases, with 18 bases between the two germline ends. This CDR3 region has 15 residues. The DNA of the CDR3 is TGTGCCAGCAGCCCGACAGGGAGGGCCGGGGAGACCCAGTACTTC. This encodes CASSPTGRAGETQYF.

Only one count was recorded for this clonotype. The V call is TRBV11-2, the J call TRBJ1-2; TRBD1 is a possible D gene (5 bases). Trimming cost V 6 bases and J 3 bases, with 14 bases left between them. Germline V CDR1 and CDR2: SGHAT, FQNNGV. The CDR3 covers 14 residues. CDR3 coding DNA: TGTGCCAGCAGTTCCGACAGAGCCGACTATGGCTACACCTTC. Amino acid sequence: CASSSDRADYGYTF.

This clonotype was counted many times. The chain joins TRBV5-6 to TRBJ2-1, with no clear D. The CDR3 is 15 amino acids. V lost 2 bases and J 0 bases, leaving 9 bases between the germline ends. Per germline, CDR1 SGHDT and CDR2 YYEEEE. CDR3 DNA: TGTGCCAGCAGCTTCCCCCCGAGCTCCTACAATGAGCAGTTCTTC. It translates to CASSFPPSSYNEQFF.

This clonotype came up many times. The CDR3 protein is CASSSGLAGSTDTQYF. The CDR3 nucleotides are TGTGCCAGCAGCTCCGGACTAGCGGGGAGCACAGATACGCAGTATTTT. The chain is built from TRBV7-3 and TRBJ2-3; 12 bases line up with TRBD2. Germline V lookup: CDR1 SGHTA, CDR2 FQGTGA. The CDR3 contains 16 residues. V lost 4 bases to trimming and J lost 0 bases; unmatched junction nucleotides: 2.

This CDR3 is CASSRGAVSSGNTIYF. The CDR3 bases are TGTGCCAGTAGTCGGGGGGCGGTTAGCTCTGGAAACACCATATATTTT. The chain combines TRBV19 with TRBJ1-3; a possible D gene is TRBD1 (6 bases). V shed 5 bases and J shed 0 bases, with 14 bases lying between them. The CDR3 extends over 16 amino acids. The germline CDR1 and CDR2 sequences are LNHDA and SQIVND (reference sequence).

To note about this clonotype: The junction shows a germline mismatch at one end, possibly a read error. The rearrangement joins TRBV25-1 to TRBJ2-5; maybe TRBD1 (6 bases). The CDR3 extends over 13 amino acids. Germline CDR1 reads MGHDK; CDR2 reads SYGVNS. This CDR3 reads CVSGQGTRENQYF. The CDR3 DNA sequence: TGTGTCAGCGGCCAGGGGACCAGAGAGAACCAGTACTTC.

This clonotype was counted at least ten times. The V and J genes are TRBV20-1 and TRBJ2-7, with D possibly TRBD2 on 5 matching bases. Germline V gene sequence: CDR1 DFQATT, CDR2 SNEGSKA (reference sequence). V lost 6 bases, J lost 0 bases, and 15 bases lay in between. This CDR3 has 14 residues. CDR3 protein: CSAHGLGSSYEQYF. CDR3 nucleotides: TGCAGTGCGCACGGACTGGGGAGCTCCTACGAGCAGTACTTC.

The gene calls are TRBV27 and TRBJ1-1; TRBD1 aligns across 12 bases. CDR1 MNHEY and CDR2 SMNVEV come from the germline V gene (reference sequence). CDR3 length: 17 amino acids. Trimming removed 6 bases from V and 4 bases from J; junction bases left unmatched: 12. CDR3 coding DNA: TGTGCCAGCAGCCCGCCTCGCCGGGACAGGGGGCCCACTGAAGCTTTCTTT. Encoded protein: CASSPPRRDRGPTEAFF.

Notes on this clonotype: One base away lies a much larger clone, so this may be a sequencing read error. The chain links TRBV5-6 to TRBJ2-1; D is unresolved. The CDR3 is 16 amino acids. CDR1 is SGHDT, CDR2 YYEEEE, per germline. This CDR3 reads CVSSLRAVIRYNEQFF. CDR3 nucleotides: TGTGTCAGCAGCTTAAGGGCCGTCATACGCTACAATGAGCAGTTCTTC.

Many counts were recorded for this clonotype. The chain uses TRBV4-2 and TRBJ2-7; D tentatively reads TRBD1 or TRBD2 (5 bases each). The germline V and J ends were trimmed by 0 bases and 2 bases, with 11 bases remaining between them. The germline CDR1 and CDR2 sequences are LGHNA and YNFKEQ. The CDR3 length is 15 residues. This chain's CDR3 is CASSQDGPGPYEQYF. In DNA, the CDR3 is TGTGCCAGCAGCCAAGATGGGCCGGGACCCTACGAGCAGTACTTC.

At least ten counts were recorded for this clonotype. V gene TRBV6-5 combines with J gene TRBJ1-6; D is ambiguous. The CDR3 loop spans 13 amino acids. The V end was cut by 0 bases, the J end by 9 bases, with 6 bases between. Germline V gene sequence: CDR1 MNHEY, CDR2 SVGAGI. The CDR3 DNA reads as TGTGCCAGCAGTTACTCGCTTGGTTCACCCCTCCACTTT. Its protein product is CASSYSLGSPLHF.

This clonotype turned up a few times. A much larger clone lies one base from this, so it may be a read error. This rearrangement joins TRBV6-4 to TRBJ1-4; 7 bases agree with TRBD1. The CDR3 runs to 17 residues. Germline CDR1 and CDR2: MRHNA and SNTAGT. Unmatched junction bases numbered 11, after V lost 7 bases and J lost 0 bases. CDR3: CASTPGQPTSTNEKLFF. In nucleotides, the CDR3 is TGTGCCAGCACGCCGGGACAGCCGACCTCAACTAATGAAAAACTGTTTTTT.

The chain is built from TRBV5-8 and TRBJ2-3; TRBD2 matches 9 bases. J lost 6 bases, V lost 4 bases, and 6 bases had no gene match. Germline lookup yields CDR1 SGHTS and CDR2 YDEGEE. This CDR3 spans 14 amino acids. In DNA, the CDR3 is TGTGCCAGCAGCCTAGCGGGAAGGGGGGATACGCAGTATTTT. Encoded protein: CASSLAGRGDTQYF.

This clonotype was found many times. This chain connects TRBV12-5 to TRBJ2-1, with TRBD2 identical over 10 bases. The CDR3 sequence is 16 residues long. The junction had 9 bases not matched to a gene; V was cut back by 3 bases and J by 7 bases. Germline V CDR1 and CDR2: LGHNT, FRNRAP. The CDR3 DNA reads as TGTGCTAGTGGTTTCGCTCTAGCGGGAGCAAGAAATGAGCAGTTCTTC. Amino acid sequence: CASGFALAGARNEQFF.

This clonotype showed up many times. The CDR3 region has the DNA TGTGCCAGCTCATCGACAGGGTTCTATGGCTACACCTTC. This gives the protein CASSSTGFYGYTF. The chain links TRBV18 to TRBJ1-2; 7 bases are shared with TRBD1. There are 13 residues in the CDR3. Trimming removed 5 bases from V and 4 bases from J; junction bases left unmatched: 4. Per the germline V gene, CDR1 is KGHSH and CDR2 is LQKENI.

V is TRBV2 and J is TRBJ2-7, with 9 bases identical to TRBD2. CDR3 size: 15 residues. Germline V gives CDR1 SNHLY, CDR2 FYNNEI. Trimming at V came to 3 bases and at J to 3 bases, leaving 6 bases not matched to a gene. The CDR3 loop reads CASSELAGNYYEQYF. Here the CDR3 DNA reads TGTGCCAGCAGTGAGCTAGCGGGGAATTACTACGAGCAGTACTTC.

As for this clonotype: The junction departs from the called germline gene at one end, perhaps through a read error. This chain links TRBV7-7 with TRBJ1-6, with TRBD1 identical over 7 bases. This CDR3 is 13 amino acids long. Germline V gene sequence: CDR1 SSHAT, CDR2 FNYEAQ (reference sequence). As DNA, the CDR3 is TGTGCTAGCAGCTCGACAGGGAATTCACCCCTCCACTTT. Amino acids: CASSSTGNSPLHF.

This clonotype was picked up a small number of times. This chain joins TRBV27 and TRBJ1-6; D not certain. The V end was cut by 4 bases, the J end by 4 bases, with 14 bases between. The germline V gene has CDR1 MNHEY and CDR2 SMNVEV (reference sequence). This CDR3 has 16 amino acids. Written as DNA, the CDR3 is TGTGCCAGCAGTTCCCGAGGACGGATTTATAATTCACCCCTCCACTTT. It encodes CASSSRGRIYNSPLHF.

The V call is TRBV6-5, the J call TRBJ2-5; TRBD1 might be the D (8 bases). Trimming took off 5 bases at V and 5 bases at J, with 24 bases between the two ends. CDR3 size: 17 residues. The germline V gene encodes CDR1 MNHEY and CDR2 SVGAGI. CDR3 region: CASSHGGTGVREETQYF. The CDR3 region has the DNA TGTGCCAGCAGTCACGGGGGGACAGGCGTTAGGGAGGAGACCCAGTACTTC.